This T cell receptor (beta chain) comes out of a study of radiation and T cells in renal cell carcinoma. Study outcomes and limitations: Baseline intratumoral clonotype presence is unknown without pretreatment biopsies. In blood, top tumor clones expanded by 2 weeks, shrinking by 4.

Trimming removed 2 bases at V and 8 bases at J, with 14 bases between. This CDR3 is 14 amino acids long. Germline V gene sequence: CDR1 SGHRS, CDR2 YFSETQ. The table came from immunoSEQ multiplex PCR; TCRdb's copy has only in-frame clones and leaves some out. The sample includes approximately 170,000 clones, 88% seen only once; the top ten take around 11%. Time point: blood 4 weeks post-SBRT, at nephrectomy. Treatment described: 15 Gy SBRT to primary tumor, nephrectomy 4 weeks later. Nephrectomy followed 15 Gy stereotactic body radiation by 4 weeks. A note on this clone: Its antigen is undetermined.

The source material was blood, sampled from a patient whose treatment included radiotherapy and nephrectomy. The chain couples TRBV5-1 to TRBJ2-1, with unresolved D. This TCR came from a woman aged 50 to 60 with renal cell carcinoma. CDR3: CASSLDPASDEQFF. The DNA of the CDR3 is TGCGCCAGCAGCTTAGACCCCGCTAGTGATGAGCAGTTCTTC. Supplemented by reference TRBV5-1 and TRBJ2-1, the full variable domain reads KAGVTQTPRYLIKTRGQQVTLSCSPISGHRSVSWYQQTPGQGLQFLFEYFSETQRNKGNFPGRFSGRQFSNSRSEMNVSTLELGDSALYLCASSLDPASDEQFFGPGTRLTVL.